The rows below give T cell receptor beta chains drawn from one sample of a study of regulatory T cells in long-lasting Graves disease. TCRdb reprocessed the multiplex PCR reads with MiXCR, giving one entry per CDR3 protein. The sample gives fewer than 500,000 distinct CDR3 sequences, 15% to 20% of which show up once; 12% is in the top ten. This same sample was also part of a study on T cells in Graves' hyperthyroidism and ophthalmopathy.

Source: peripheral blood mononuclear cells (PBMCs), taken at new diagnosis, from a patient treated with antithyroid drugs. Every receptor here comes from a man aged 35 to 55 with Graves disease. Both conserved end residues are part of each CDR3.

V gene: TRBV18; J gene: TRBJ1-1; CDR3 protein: CASSPTQGFEAFF
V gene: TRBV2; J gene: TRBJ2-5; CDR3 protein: CASSRGRGEGETQYF
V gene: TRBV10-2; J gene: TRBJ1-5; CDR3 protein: CASSIGTNQPQHF
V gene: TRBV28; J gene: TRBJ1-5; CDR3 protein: CASSLPQGNGQPQHF
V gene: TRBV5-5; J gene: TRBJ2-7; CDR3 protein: CASSLVGASWNEQYF
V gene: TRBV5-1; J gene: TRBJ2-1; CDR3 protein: CASSSQLAEQFF
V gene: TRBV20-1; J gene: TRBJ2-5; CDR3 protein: CSARDLPASGRKETQYF
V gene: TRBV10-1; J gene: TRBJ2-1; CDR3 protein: CASSALQAGEDEQFF
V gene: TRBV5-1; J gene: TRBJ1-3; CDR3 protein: CASSLGKTVLSGNTIYF
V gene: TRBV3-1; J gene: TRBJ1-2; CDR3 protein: CASSQEAAGDGYTF
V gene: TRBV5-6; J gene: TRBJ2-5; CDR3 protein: CASSHFKGIQETQYF
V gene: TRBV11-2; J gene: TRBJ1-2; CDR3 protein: CASSNPTGRGYTF
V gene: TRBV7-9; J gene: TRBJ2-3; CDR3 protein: CASSYPGPTDTQYF
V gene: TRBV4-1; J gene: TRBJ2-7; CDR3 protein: CASSPAGQGTYEQYF
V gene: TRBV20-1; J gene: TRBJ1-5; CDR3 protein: CSARRNWDLGNQPQHF
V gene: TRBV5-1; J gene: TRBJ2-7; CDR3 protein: CASKSTGTYEQYF
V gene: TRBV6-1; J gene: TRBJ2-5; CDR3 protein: CASSEVGAGQETQYF
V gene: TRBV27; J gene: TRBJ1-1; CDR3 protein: CASSSGTANTEAFF
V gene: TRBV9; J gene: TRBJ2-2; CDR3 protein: CASSLWSGVNTGELFF
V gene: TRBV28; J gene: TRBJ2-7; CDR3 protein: CASSLTTEDENEQYF
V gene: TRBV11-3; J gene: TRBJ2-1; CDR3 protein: CASSSLSLRGYNEQFF
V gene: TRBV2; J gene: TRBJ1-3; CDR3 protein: CASQGGVSGNTIYF
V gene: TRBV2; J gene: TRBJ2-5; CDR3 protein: CASSALQGSGETQYF
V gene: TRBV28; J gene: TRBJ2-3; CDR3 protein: CASSLEPAGASTDTQYF
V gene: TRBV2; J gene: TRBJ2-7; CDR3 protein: CASSDRGNERYF
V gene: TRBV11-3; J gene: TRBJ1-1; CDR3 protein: CASSPGRASTEAFF
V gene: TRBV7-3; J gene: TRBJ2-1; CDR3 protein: CASSLVRESLNEQFF
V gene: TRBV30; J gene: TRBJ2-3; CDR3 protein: CAWSVAGGGADTQYF
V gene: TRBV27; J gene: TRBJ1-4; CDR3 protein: CASSTWGTGKATNEKLFF
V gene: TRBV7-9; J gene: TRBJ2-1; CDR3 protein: CASNPGQGNEQFF
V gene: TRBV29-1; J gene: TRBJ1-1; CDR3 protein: CSAIQGLTEAFF
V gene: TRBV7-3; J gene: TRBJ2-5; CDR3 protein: CASSLTGAMETQYF
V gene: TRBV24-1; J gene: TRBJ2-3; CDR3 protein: CATSDPTRGTDTQYF
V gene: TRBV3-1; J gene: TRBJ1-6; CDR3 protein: CASSVQGWNSPLHF
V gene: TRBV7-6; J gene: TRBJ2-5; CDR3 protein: CASSVEAAGGGETQYF
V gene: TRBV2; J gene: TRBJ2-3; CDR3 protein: CASTRQASTDTQYF
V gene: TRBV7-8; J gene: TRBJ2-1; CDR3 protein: CASSFGRIALRSSYNEQFF
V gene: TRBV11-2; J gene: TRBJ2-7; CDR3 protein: CASSLEQGGSYEQYF
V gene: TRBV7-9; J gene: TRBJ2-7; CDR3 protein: CASSSTRESYEQYF
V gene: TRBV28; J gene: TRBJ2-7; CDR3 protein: CASRPRDNAYEQYF
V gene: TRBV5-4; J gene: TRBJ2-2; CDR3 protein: CASSLGGLAGELFF
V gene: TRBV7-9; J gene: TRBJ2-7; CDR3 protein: CASSLVRDSKNYEQYF
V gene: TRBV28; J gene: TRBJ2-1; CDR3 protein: CASSFSGQGHNEQFF
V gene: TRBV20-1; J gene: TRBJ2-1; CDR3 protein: CSARGLAGSYNEQFF
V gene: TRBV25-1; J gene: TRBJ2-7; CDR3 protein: CASSIGAGGDEQYF
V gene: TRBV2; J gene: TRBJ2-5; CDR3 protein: CASRPGQGGRETQYF
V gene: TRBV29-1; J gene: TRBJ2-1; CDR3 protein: CSVRGDLADEQFF
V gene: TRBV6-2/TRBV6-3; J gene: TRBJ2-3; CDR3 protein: CATRAEPPGADTQYF
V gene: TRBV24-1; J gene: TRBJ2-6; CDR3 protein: CATSDPGSTGANVLTF
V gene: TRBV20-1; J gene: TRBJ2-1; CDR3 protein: CSARDYEQFF
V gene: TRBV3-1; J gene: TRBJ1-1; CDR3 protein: CASSQGSGGEAFF
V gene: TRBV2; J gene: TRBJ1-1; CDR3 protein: CASSGGILIMNTEAFF
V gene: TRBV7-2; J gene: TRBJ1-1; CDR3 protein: CASSPESLYSEAFF
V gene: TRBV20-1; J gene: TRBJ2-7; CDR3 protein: CSASQGYSYEQYF